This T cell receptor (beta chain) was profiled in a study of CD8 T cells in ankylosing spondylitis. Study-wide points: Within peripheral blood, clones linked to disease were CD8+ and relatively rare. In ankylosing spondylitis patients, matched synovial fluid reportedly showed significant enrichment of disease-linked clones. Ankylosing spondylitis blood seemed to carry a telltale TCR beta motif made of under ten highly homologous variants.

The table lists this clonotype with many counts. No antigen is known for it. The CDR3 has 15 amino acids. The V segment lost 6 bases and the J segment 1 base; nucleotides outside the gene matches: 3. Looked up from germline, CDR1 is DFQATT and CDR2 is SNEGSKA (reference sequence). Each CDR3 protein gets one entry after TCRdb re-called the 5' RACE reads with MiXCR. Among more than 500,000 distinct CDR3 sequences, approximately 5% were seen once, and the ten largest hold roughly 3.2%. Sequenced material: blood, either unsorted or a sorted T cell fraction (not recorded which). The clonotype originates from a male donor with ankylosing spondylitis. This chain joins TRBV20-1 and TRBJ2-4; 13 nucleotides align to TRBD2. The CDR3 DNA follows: TGCAGTGCAGTACTAGCGGGAGGGGCCAAAAACATTCAGTACTTC. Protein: CSAVLAGGAKNIQYF.